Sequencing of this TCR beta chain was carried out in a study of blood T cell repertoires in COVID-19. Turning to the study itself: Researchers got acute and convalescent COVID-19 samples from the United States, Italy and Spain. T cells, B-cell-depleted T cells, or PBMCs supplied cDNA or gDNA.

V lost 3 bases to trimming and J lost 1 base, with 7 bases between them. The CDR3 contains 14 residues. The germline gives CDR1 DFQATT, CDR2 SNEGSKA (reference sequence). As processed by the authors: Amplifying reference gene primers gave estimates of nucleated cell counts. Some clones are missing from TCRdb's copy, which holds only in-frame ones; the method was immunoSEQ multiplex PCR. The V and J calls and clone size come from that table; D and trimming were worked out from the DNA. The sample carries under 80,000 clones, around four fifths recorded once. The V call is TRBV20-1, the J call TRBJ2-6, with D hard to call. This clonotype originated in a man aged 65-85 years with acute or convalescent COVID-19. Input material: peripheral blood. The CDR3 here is CSASVPSGANVLTF. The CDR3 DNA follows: TGCAGTGCTAGTGTTCCGTCTGGGGCCAACGTCCTGACTTTC.